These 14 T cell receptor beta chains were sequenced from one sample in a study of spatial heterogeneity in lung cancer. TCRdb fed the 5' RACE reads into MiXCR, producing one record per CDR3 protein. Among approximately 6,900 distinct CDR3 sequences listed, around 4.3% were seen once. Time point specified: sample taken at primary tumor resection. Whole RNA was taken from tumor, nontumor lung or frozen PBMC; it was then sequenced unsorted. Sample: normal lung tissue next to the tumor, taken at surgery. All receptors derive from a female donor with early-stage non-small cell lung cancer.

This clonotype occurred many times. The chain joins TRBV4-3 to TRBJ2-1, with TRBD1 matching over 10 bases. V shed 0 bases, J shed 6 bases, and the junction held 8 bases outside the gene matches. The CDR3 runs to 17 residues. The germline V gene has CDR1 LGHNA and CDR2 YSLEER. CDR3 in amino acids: CASSQDGRQGAGNEQFF. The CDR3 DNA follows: TGCGCCAGCAGCCAAGACGGGAGACAGGGGGCGGGCAATGAGCAGTTCTTC.

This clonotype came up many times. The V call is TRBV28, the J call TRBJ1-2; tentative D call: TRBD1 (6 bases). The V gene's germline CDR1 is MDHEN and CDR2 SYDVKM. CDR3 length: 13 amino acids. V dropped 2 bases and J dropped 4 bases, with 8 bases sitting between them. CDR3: CASSLTGSYGYTF. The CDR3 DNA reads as TGTGCCAGCAGTTTAACAGGGTCCTATGGCTACACCTTC.

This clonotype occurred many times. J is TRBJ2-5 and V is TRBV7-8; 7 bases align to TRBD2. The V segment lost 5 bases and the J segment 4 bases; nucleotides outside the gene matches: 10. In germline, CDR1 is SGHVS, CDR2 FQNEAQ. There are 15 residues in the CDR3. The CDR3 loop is CASSPRWGGRETQYF. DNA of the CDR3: TGTGCCAGCAGCCCGAGATGGGGGGGGAGAGAGACCCAGTACTTC.

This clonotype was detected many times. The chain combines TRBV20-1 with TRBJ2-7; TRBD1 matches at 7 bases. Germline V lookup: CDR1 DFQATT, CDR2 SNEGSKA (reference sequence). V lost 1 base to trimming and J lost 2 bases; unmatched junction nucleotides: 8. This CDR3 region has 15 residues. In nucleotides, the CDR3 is TGCAGTGCTAGAGGCATACAGGGGCGACCCTACGAGCAGTACTTC. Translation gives CSARGIQGRPYEQYF.

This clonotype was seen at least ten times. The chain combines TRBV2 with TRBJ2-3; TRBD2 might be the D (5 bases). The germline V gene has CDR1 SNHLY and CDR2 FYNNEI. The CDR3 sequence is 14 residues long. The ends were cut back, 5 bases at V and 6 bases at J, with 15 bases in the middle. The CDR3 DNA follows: TGTGCCAGCAGTAGGGAATTCACTAGGGATACGCAGTATTTT. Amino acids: CASSREFTRDTQYF. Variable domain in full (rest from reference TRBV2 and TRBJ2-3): EPEVTQTPSHQVTQMGQEVILRCVPISNHLYFYWYRQILGQKVEFLVSFYNNEISEKSEIFDDQFSVERPDGSNFTLKIRSTKLEDSAMYFCASSREFTRDTQYFGPGTRLTVL.

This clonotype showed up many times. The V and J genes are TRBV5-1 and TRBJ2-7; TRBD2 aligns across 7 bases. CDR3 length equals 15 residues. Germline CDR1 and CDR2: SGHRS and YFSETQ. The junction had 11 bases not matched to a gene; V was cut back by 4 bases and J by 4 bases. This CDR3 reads CASSPERGIPYEQYF. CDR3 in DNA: TGCGCCAGCAGCCCGGAGCGGGGTATCCCATACGAGCAGTACTTC.

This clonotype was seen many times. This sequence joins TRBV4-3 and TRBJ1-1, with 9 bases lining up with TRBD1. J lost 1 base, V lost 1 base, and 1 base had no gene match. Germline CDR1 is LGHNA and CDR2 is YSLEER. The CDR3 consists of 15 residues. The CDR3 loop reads CASSQVGQGNTEAFF. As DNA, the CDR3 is TGCGCCAGCAGCCAAGTGGGACAGGGGAACACTGAAGCTTTCTTT.

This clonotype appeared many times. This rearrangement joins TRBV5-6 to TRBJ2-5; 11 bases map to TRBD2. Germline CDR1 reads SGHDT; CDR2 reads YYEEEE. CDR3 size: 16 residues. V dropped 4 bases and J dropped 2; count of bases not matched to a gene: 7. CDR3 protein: CASSERLAGLQETQYF. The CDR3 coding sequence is TGTGCCAGCAGCGAGAGACTAGCGGGGTTACAAGAGACCCAGTACTTC.

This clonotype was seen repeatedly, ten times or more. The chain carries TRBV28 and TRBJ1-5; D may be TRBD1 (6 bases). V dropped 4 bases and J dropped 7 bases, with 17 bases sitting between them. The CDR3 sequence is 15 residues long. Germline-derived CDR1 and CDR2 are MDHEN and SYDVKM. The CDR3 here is CASSSGVQGGQPQHF. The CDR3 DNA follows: TGTGCCAGCAGTTCAGGGGTACAGGGAGGACAGCCCCAGCATTTT. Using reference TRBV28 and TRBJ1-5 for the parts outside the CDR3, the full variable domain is DVKVTQSSRYLVKRTGEKVFLECVQDMDHENMFWYRQDPGLGLRLIYFSYDVKMKEKGDIPEGYSVSREKKERFSLILESASTNQTSMYLCASSSGVQGGQPQHFGDGTRLSIL.

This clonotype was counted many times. The chain's CDR3 is CATTPRGNSYNEQFF. CDR3 in DNA: TGTGCCACCACCCCCAGGGGGAACTCCTACAATGAGCAGTTCTTC. This chain joins TRBV12-3 or TRBV12-4 and TRBJ2-1; 7 bases are shared with TRBD1. The CDR3 has 15 amino acids. With 10 bases clipped from V and 0 bases from J, the junction kept 9 bases outside the gene matches.

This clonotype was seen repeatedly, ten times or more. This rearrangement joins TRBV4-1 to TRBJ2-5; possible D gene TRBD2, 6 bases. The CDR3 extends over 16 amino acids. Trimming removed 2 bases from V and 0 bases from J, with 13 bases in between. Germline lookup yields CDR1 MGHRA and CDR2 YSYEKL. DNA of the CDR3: TGCGCCAGCAGCCAATTGGCGGGGAAGTACCAAGAGACCCAGTACTTC. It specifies CASSQLAGKYQETQYF.

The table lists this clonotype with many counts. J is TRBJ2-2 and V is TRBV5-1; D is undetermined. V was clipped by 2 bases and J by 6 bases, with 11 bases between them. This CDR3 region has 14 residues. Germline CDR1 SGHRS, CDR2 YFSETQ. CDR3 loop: CASSFAPGAGELFF. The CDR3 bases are TGCGCCAGCAGCTTCGCGCCCGGAGCCGGGGAGCTGTTTTTT.

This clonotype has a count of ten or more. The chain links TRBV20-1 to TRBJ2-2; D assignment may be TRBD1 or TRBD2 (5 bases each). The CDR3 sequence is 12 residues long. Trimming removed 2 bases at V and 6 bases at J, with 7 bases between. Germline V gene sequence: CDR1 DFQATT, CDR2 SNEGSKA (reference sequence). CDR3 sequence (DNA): TGCAGTGCTAGAAGAGGGGCCGGGGAGCTGTTTTTT. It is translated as CSARRGAGELFF.

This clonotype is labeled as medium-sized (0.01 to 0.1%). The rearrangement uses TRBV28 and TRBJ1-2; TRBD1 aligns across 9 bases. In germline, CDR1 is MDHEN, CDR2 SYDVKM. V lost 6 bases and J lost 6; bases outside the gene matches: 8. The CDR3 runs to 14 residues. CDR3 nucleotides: TGTGCCAGCAGCCCCGCCGGGACAGGGAATGGCTACACCTTC. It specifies CASSPAGTGNGYTF.